The rows below give T cell receptor beta chains drawn from one sample of a study of blood T cell repertoires in COVID-19. Data came from immunoSEQ multiplex PCR; TCRdb stores just in-frame clones and leaves some out. The repertoire holds approximately 170,000 clones, with approximately 79% as singletons. The sample consisted of peripheral blood. The receptors derive from a woman aged 80 or over with acute or convalescent COVID-19. Each CDR3 is given with its conserved first and last residue. The order of the fields is D gene, clone size, V gene, J gene, CDR3 protein, CDR3 DNA. A D gene is named only where the DNA matches it firmly. For some rows the clone size is stated as once, few or many, or as a class when expanded; others skip it.

TRBD2	-	TRBV7-2	TRBJ2-3	CASSLAQTSGDTQYF	TGTGCCAGCAGCTTAGCGCAAACTAGCGGCGACACGCAGTATTTT
TRBD1	few	TRBV5-1	TRBJ2-1	CASSLALQGAEQFF	TGCGCCAGCAGCTTGGCCCTGCAGGGGGCTGAGCAGTTCTTC
TRBD1	-	TRBV2	TRBJ1-6	CASSGQGQLNSPLHF	TGTGCCAGCAGCGGACAGGGACAATTGAATTCACCCCTCCACTTT
-	-	TRBV2	TRBJ2-7	CASMPVGEVYEQYF	TGTGCCAGCATGCCGGTCGGGGAGGTGTACGAGCAGTACTTC
TRBD2	-	TRBV28	TRBJ2-3	CASSQPKTSGRSDTQYF	TGTGCCAGCAGTCAACCCAAGACTAGCGGGAGGTCAGATACGCAGTATTTT
-	-	TRBV5-1	TRBJ2-1	CASSSQEGTFF	TGCGCCAGCAGCTCACAAGAGGGCACGTTCTTC
TRBD1	-	TRBV28	TRBJ1-4	CASSRRTGGNEKLFF	TGTGCCAGCAGTCGACGGACAGGTGGTAATGAAAAACTGTTTTTT
TRBD1	few	TRBV11-2	TRBJ1-5	CASSPGAGGWYQPQHF	TGTGCCAGCAGTCCTGGGGCAGGGGGCTGGTATCAGCCCCAGCATTTT
TRBD1	once	TRBV5-5	TRBJ1-5	CASSFQGAQPQHF	TGTGCCAGCAGCTTCCAGGGGGCACAGCCCCAGCATTTT
TRBD2	-	TRBV3-1/TRBV3-2	TRBJ2-5	CASSQMSGRFQYF	TGTGCCAGCAGCCAAATGTCCGGGAGGTTCCAGTACTTC
-	once	TRBV28	TRBJ1-5	CASTPQGMGQPQHF	TGTGCCAGCACCCCTCAGGGGATGGGACAGCCCCAGCATTTT
-	-	TRBV4-1	TRBJ2-1	CASSQVLLISYNEQFF	TGCGCCAGCAGCCAAGTCTTGTTAATATCCTACAATGAGCAGTTCTTC
-	few	TRBV14	TRBJ1-2	CASSQGSGNGYTF	TGTGCCAGCAGCCAAGGGTCGGGAAATGGCTACACCTTC
TRBD2	-	TRBV6-2/TRBV6-3	TRBJ2-4	CASSYYFGGRRENIQYF	TGTGCCAGCAGTTACTACTTCGGCGGGAGAAGGGAAAACATTCAGTACTTC
TRBD2	few	TRBV6-5	TRBJ2-3	CASLGLAGRTVYF	TGTGCCAGCCTGGGACTAGCGGGGAGAACGGTATATTTT
-	-	TRBV11-3	TRBJ2-2	CASSSSSTTGELFF	TGTGCCAGCAGCTCTTCTTCGACTACCGGGGAGCTGTTTTTT
-	-	TRBV7-6	TRBJ2-2	CASSLFGTTTGELFF	TGTGCCAGCAGCTTATTTGGGACAACTACCGGGGAGCTGTTTTTT
-	-	TRBV7-8	TRBJ1-5	CASSLYVQGGQPQHF	TGTGCCAGCAGCTTATATGTCCAGGGCGGTCAGCCCCAGCATTTT
TRBD1	-	TRBV7-8	TRBJ2-2	CASSVRTGDTGELFF	TGTGCCAGCAGCGTACGGACAGGGGACACCGGGGAGCTGTTTTTT
-	-	TRBV19	TRBJ1-1	CASSILFQGEAFF	TGTGCCAGTAGTATCCTCTTTCAGGGTGAAGCTTTCTTT
TRBD2	-	TRBV5-8	TRBJ2-7	CASSQGLAGGFDEQYF	TGTGCCAGCAGCCAGGGACTAGCGGGAGGATTCGACGAGCAGTACTTC
-	few	TRBV3-1/TRBV3-2	TRBJ2-1	CASSQLQTGYNEQFF	TGTGCCAGCAGCCAACTACAGACAGGATACAATGAGCAGTTCTTC
-	-	TRBV19	TRBJ2-3	CATKDFTDTQYF	TGTGCCACCAAAGACTTCACAGATACGCAGTATTTT
TRBD1	-	TRBV6-5	TRBJ2-1	CASSYSTGNSNEQFF	TGTGCCAGCAGTTACTCGACAGGGAATAGCAATGAGCAGTTCTTC
TRBD1	few	TRBV5-8	TRBJ2-7	CASNSDRGSREGDEQYF	TGTGCCAGCAACTCGGACAGGGGGAGTCGGGAGGGCGACGAGCAGTACTTC
TRBD1	-	TRBV4-3	TRBJ1-3	CASSRDRSTGNTIYF	TGCGCCAGCAGCCGGGACAGGTCGACTGGAAACACCATATATTTT
TRBD1	-	TRBV25-1	TRBJ1-4	CASRFQGAGNEKLFF	TGTGCCAGCAGATTCCAGGGGGCTGGTAATGAAAAACTGTTTTTT
-	-	TRBV7-9	TRBJ2-5	CASSLAPLGGQETQYF	TGTGCCAGCAGCTTAGCACCCCTAGGGGGACAAGAGACCCAGTACTTC
TRBD1	once	TRBV7-8	TRBJ2-5	CASSPDRGSRGTQYF	TGTGCCAGCAGCCCGGACAGGGGTTCGAGAGGGACCCAGTACTTC
-	-	TRBV5-6	TRBJ1-1	CASSLFLGSTEAFF	TGTGCCAGCAGCTTGTTCTTAGGGAGCACTGAAGCTTTCTTT
-	-	TRBV21-1	TRBJ1-5	CASSNKENQPQHF	TGTGCCAGCAGCAATAAAGAGAATCAGCCCCAGCATTTT
TRBD2	-	TRBV6-2/TRBV6-3	TRBJ2-3	CASSGLAENTDTQYF	TGTGCCAGCAGCGGACTAGCGGAGAACACAGATACGCAGTATTTT
TRBD1	few	TRBV28	TRBJ2-1	CASSLGQPYNEQFF	TGTGCCAGCAGTTTGGGACAGCCCTACAATGAGCAGTTCTTC
TRBD2	-	TRBV13	TRBJ2-1	CASSLETSGGVFNEQFF	TGTGCCAGCAGCTTAGAGACTAGCGGAGGGGTATTCAATGAGCAGTTCTTC
TRBD2	many	TRBV2	TRBJ2-2	CASTGLAGEDHGELFF	TGTGCCAGCACCGGGCTAGCGGGCGAGGACCACGGGGAGCTGTTTTTT
-	-	TRBV11-2	TRBJ2-1	CASSRVGGGDVEQFF	TGTGCCAGCAGCAGAGTTGGGGGAGGAGACGTTGAGCAGTTCTTC
-	-	TRBV5-1	TRBJ1-1	CASSLDREGTEAFF	TGCGCCAGCAGCTTGGACAGGGAGGGGACTGAAGCTTTCTTT
TRBD2	-	TRBV2	TRBJ2-3	CASSDLADIRSSTDTQYF	TGTGCCAGCAGTGACCTAGCGGATATACGATCATCCACAGATACGCAGTATTTT
TRBD1	-	TRBV28	TRBJ1-1	CASSPGTANTEAFF	TGTGCCAGCAGTCCTGGGACAGCGAACACTGAAGCTTTCTTT
-	-	TRBV12-5	TRBJ1-5	CASGLAYQPQHF	TGTGCTAGTGGTTTGGCGTATCAGCCCCAGCATTTT
-	-	TRBV2	TRBJ2-7	CTSSEQSYEQYF	TGTACCAGCAGTGAACAGTCCTACGAGCAGTACTTC
TRBD1	-	TRBV28	TRBJ1-1	CASSLWDRGSTEAFF	TGTGCCAGCAGTTTATGGGACAGGGGGAGCACTGAAGCTTTCTTT
TRBD1	-	TRBV9	TRBJ1-2	CASSEGLGQGYGYTF	TGTGCCAGCAGCGAAGGCCTGGGACAGGGGTATGGCTACACCTTC
TRBD1	-	TRBV18	TRBJ1-6	CASSPGGQGSYSPLHF	TGTGCCAGCTCACCAGGGGGACAGGGTTCTTATTCACCCCTCCACTTT
TRBD2	-	TRBV5-1	TRBJ2-1	CASSLTGGGSYNEQFF	TGCGCCAGCAGCTTGACGGGGGGTGGGTCCTACAATGAGCAGTTCTTC
-	-	TRBV6-2/TRBV6-3	TRBJ2-7	CASSPGTFREQYF	TGTGCCAGCAGTCCGGGGACTTTCAGGGAGCAGTACTTC
-	-	TRBV20-1	TRBJ1-4	CSASLPVGDEKLFF	TGCAGTGCTAGTTTACCAGTGGGCGATGAAAAACTGTTTTTT
-	-	TRBV3-1/TRBV3-2	TRBJ1-5	CASSAQPSQPQHF	TGTGCCAGCAGCGCACAACCTTCGCAGCCCCAGCATTTT
TRBD1	-	TRBV6-5	TRBJ2-1	CASKPGQGRGNEQFF	TGTGCCAGCAAACCCGGACAGGGGAGAGGGAATGAGCAGTTCTTC
-	-	TRBV12-5	TRBJ2-1	CASGRTGWDEQFF	TGTGCTAGTGGGCGGACTGGTTGGGATGAGCAGTTCTTC
TRBD2	-	TRBV19	TRBJ2-7	CASSTYSGEGYEQYF	TGTGCCAGTAGTACGTATAGCGGGGAAGGCTACGAGCAGTACTTC
TRBD1	-	TRBV27	TRBJ2-7	CASSRRTGNREQYF	TGTGCCAGCAGTAGACGGACAGGGAATCGTGAGCAGTACTTC
-	-	TRBV19	TRBJ2-3	CASSRGGGTDTQYF	TGTGCCAGTAGTCGAGGGGGGGGAACAGATACGCAGTATTTT